This T cell receptor beta chain stems from a study of circulating and synovial CD4+ cells in juvenile arthritis. Clones were read by immunoSEQ multiplex PCR, and TCRdb kept only the in-frame ones, dropping some. This table has tens of thousands of clones, just under 95% appearing once. CDR1 and CDR2 (germline): SGHNT, YENEEA. The CDR3 totals 14 residues. J gave up 11 bases and V 5 bases, and 4 bases lay outside the gene matches. This chain uses TRBV11-3 with TRBJ2-1, with TRBD2 matching 15 bases. Material: CD4+ T cells from blood. The clonotype was recovered from a human donor with juvenile idiopathic arthritis. The CDR3: CASSKGLAGGQQFF. Here the CDR3 DNA reads TGTGCCAGCAGCAAGGGACTAGCGGGGGGACAGCAGTTCTTC.